These 25 T cell receptor beta chains originate from one sample sequenced in a study of STAT5B mutations in CD4+ large granular lymphocyte leukemia. Using immunoSEQ multiplex PCR, the repertoire was profiled, and TCRdb retains in-frame clones only, with some absent. This repertoire shows roughly 41,000 clones, around 75% found once; its top ten account for 0.55%. Sequencing input: CD4+ T cells from blood buffy coats. These receptors all come from a human donor in good health.

The gene calls are TRBV6-5 and TRBJ2-5; unclear D gene. V lost 5 bases to trimming and J lost 1 base, with 11 bases between them. The CDR3 sequence is 14 residues long. Germline assignment: CDR1 MNHEY and CDR2 SVGAGI. CDR3 coding DNA: TGTGCCAGCAGTCCTGGGTTTGCCCAAGAGACCCAGTACTTC. This codes for CASSPGFAQETQYF.

The count of this clone is one. V usage is TRBV5-1 and J usage is TRBJ2-5; 16 bases align to TRBD2. The CDR3 loop spans 17 amino acids. The V gene's germline CDR1 is SGHRS and CDR2 YFSETQ. V dropped 4 bases and J dropped 5; count of bases not matched to a gene: 8. CDR3 protein: CASSVGLAGGPQETQYF. The CDR3 DNA follows: TGCGCCAGCAGCGTGGGACTAGCGGGGGGGCCCCAGGAGACCCAGTACTTC.

This clone showed up just a few times. The V gene is TRBV27, the J gene TRBJ2-2; 12 bases fit TRBD2. V lost 4 bases and J lost 7; bases outside the gene matches: 10. Germline V gene data show CDR1 as MNHEY and CDR2 as SMNVEV (reference sequence). CDR3 length equals 17 residues. The CDR3 sequence is CASSSAGLLAGGGELFF. The CDR3 region has the DNA TGTGCCAGCAGTTCCGCCGGGTTACTAGCGGGGGGCGGGGAGCTGTTTTTT.

The CDR3 DNA sequence: TGTGCCAGCAGTTTTTCCCCTATCCCCTCTATGGTTACGCAGTATTTT. It encodes CASSFSPIPSMVTQYF. The chain has TRBV27 and TRBJ2-3; the D is unclear. This CDR3 is 16 amino acids long. V lost 3 bases, J lost 8 bases, and 21 bases lay in between. Germline CDR1 and CDR2: MNHEY and SMNVEV (reference sequence).

This rearrangement joins TRBV11-2 to TRBJ2-3, with 9 bases matching TRBD2. The J segment lost 7 bases and the V segment lost 5 bases, leaving 7 bases of the junction unmatched. CDR3 length equals 14 residues. Germline V gene lookup returns CDR1 SGHAT and CDR2 FQNNGV. DNA for the CDR3: TGTGCCAGCAGCCCGACTAGCGGCCCCTATACGCAGTATTTT. It encodes CASSPTSGPYTQYF. Drawing the rest from reference TRBV11-2 and TRBJ2-3, the complete variable domain is EAGVAQSPRYKIIEKRQSVAFWCNPISGHATLYWYQQILGQGPKLLIQFQNNGVVDDSQLPKDRFSAERLKGVDSTLKIQPAKLEDSAVYLCASSPTSGPYTQYFGPGTRLTVL.

A few counts support this clone. The rearrangement uses TRBV16 and TRBJ1-2; TRBD1 is a possible D gene (5 bases). This CDR3 has 12 residues. The V gene lost 4 bases and the J gene lost 5 bases, with 8 bases spanning the gap. Germline V CDR1 and CDR2: KGHSY, FQNENV. The chain's CDR3 is CASSPDIYGYTF. The CDR3 DNA reads as TGTGCCAGCAGCCCGGACATATATGGCTACACCTTC.

CDR3: CASSPVEGGYQPQHF. CDR3 DNA sequence: TGTGCCAGCAGCCCGGTGGAAGGGGGATATCAGCCCCAGCATTTT. V usage is TRBV7-2 and J usage is TRBJ1-5, with D possibly TRBD1 on 6 matching bases. There are 15 residues in the CDR3. Trimming stripped 5 bases from V and 5 bases from J, with 16 bases between. The germline CDR1 and CDR2 sequences are SGHTA and FQGNSA.

This CDR3 reads CASSFYQNSGGTDTQYF. CDR3 sequence (DNA): TGTGCCAGCAGCTTCTACCAGAATAGCGGGGGCACAGATACGCAGTATTTT. The chain is built from TRBV7-9 and TRBJ2-3; 8 positions agree with TRBD2. Germline V gene sequence: CDR1 SEHNR, CDR2 FQNEAQ (reference sequence). The CDR3 sequence is 17 residues long. V trimming: 3 bases; J trimming: 1 base; junction bases outside the gene matches: 9.

V is TRBV7-9 and J is TRBJ2-4; tentative D call: TRBD1 (5 bases). The CDR3 has 15 amino acids. The germline V gene encodes CDR1 SEHNR and CDR2 FQNEAQ (reference sequence). Trimming cost V 1 base and J 12 bases, with 19 bases left between them. This CDR3 reads CASSLVLGLLSPQYF. DNA of the CDR3: TGTGCCAGCAGCTTAGTTCTGGGGCTTCTTAGCCCTCAGTACTTC.

This chain uses TRBV5-1 with TRBJ2-5, with 7 bases matching TRBD2. This CDR3 is 15 amino acids long. Trimming removed 0 bases from V and 5 bases from J; junction bases left unmatched: 7. Germline assignment: CDR1 SGHRS and CDR2 YFSETQ. The CDR3: CASSLVAGEGETQYF. The CDR3 DNA is TGCGCCAGCAGCTTGGTTGCGGGAGAAGGGGAGACCCAGTACTTC.

The DNA for the CDR3 is TGTGCCAGCAGTACGGACGGCCCAGCTTTCTTT. Its protein product is CASSTDGPAFF. V and J are TRBV6-5 and TRBJ1-1; D ambiguous. V shed 5 bases and J shed 10 bases, with 11 bases lying between them. The germline V gene has CDR1 MNHEY and CDR2 SVGAGI. CDR3 length: 11 residues.

V and J are TRBV13 and TRBJ1-5; 7 bases agree with TRBD1. Germline V gives CDR1 PRHDT, CDR2 FYEKMQ (reference sequence). The V and J ends lost 5 bases and 7 bases, in that order; junction bases with no gene match: 11. The CDR3 has 15 residues. CDR3 in amino acids: CASSLLIGTAQPQHF. In nucleotides, the CDR3 is TGTGCCAGCAGCCTATTGATCGGGACAGCGCAGCCCCAGCATTTT.

The chain combines TRBV21-1 with TRBJ2-1; the D call TRBD2 from the table was never checked on the DNA. TRBV21-1 is flagged as a pseudogene. This CDR3 has 17 amino acids. CDR3 nucleotide sequence: TGTGCCAGCAGCCAGACCCTCACTAGCGGGAGGAACAATGAGCAGTTCTTC. Residues: CASSQTLTSGRNNEQFF.

Written as DNA, the CDR3 is TGTGCCAGCAGCCTCCGGGGGCAGGGGCCGGAGCAGTACTTC. Amino acid sequence: CASSLRGQGPEQYF. The chain recombines TRBV4-2 with TRBJ2-5; D is possibly TRBD1 or TRBD2 (6 bases each). V was trimmed by 4 bases and J by 11 bases, leaving 20 bases between them. The length of the CDR3 is 14 residues. Germline-derived CDR1 and CDR2 are LGHNA and YNFKEQ.

The CDR3 region is CASSSDWGQGDEKLFF. Written as DNA, the CDR3 is TGTGCCAGCAGCTCCGATTGGGGTCAGGGTGATGAAAAACTGTTTTTT. The V call is TRBV11-2, the J call TRBJ1-4; D is possibly TRBD1 (5 bases). Germline V CDR1 and CDR2: SGHAT, FQNNGV. V gave up 4 bases and J gave up 6 bases, with 18 bases separating them. The CDR3 spans 16 residues.

The chain is built from TRBV5-5 and TRBJ2-2; D is uncertain. The germline gives CDR1 SGHKS, CDR2 YYEKEE (reference sequence). The CDR3 is 14 residues long. V lost 4 bases and J 7 bases, leaving 14 bases between the germline ends. CDR3 amino acids: CASSPQWQVGELFF. The CDR3 coding sequence is TGTGCCAGCAGCCCACAGTGGCAAGTCGGGGAGCTGTTTTTT.

This rearrangement joins TRBV10-3 to TRBJ2-1; 9 bases are a match to TRBD2. This CDR3 has 15 residues. Germline loops: CDR1 ENHRY, CDR2 SYGVKD. The V gene end was trimmed by 0 bases and the J gene end by 9 bases; junction bases not matched to a gene: 6. CDR3 sequence: CAISESRGGRGEQFF. DNA for the CDR3: TGTGCCATCAGTGAGTCTCGCGGCGGGAGGGGTGAGCAGTTCTTC.

The V call is TRBV12-5, the J call TRBJ2-5; D remains unclear. Trimming took 6 bases from V and 3 from J, leaving 2 bases between them. The CDR3 spans 10 residues. Per the germline V gene, CDR1 is LGHNT and CDR2 is FRNRAP. CDR3 residues: CASGKETQYF. The CDR3 coding sequence is TGTGCTAGTGGGAAAGAGACCCAGTACTTC.

The CDR3 DNA reads as TGTGCCAGCAGTAACAGGGGGGGGCAAGAGACCCAGTACTTC. Residues: CASSNRGGQETQYF. The chain couples TRBV6-5 to TRBJ2-5, with D perhaps matching TRBD1 (8 bases). Trimming left V 5 bases short and J 2 bases short, with 12 bases between. Germline V gene lookup returns CDR1 MNHEY and CDR2 SVGAGI. The CDR3 is made up of 14 amino acids.

The rearrangement uses TRBV5-4 and TRBJ1-3, with D unclear. Between the trimmed V and J ends, which lost 0 bases and 4 bases, there was a span of 2 bases. The CDR3 spans 12 residues. Per the germline V gene, CDR1 is SGHNT and CDR2 is YYREEE (reference sequence). CDR3 sequence (DNA): TGTGCCAGCAGCTTGGCGGGAAACACCATATATTTT. Its protein product is CASSLAGNTIYF. Looking up the rest from reference TRBV5-4 and TRBJ1-3 gives the full variable domain: ETGVTQSPTHLIKTRGQQVTLRCSSQSGHNTVSWYQQALGQGPQFIFQYYREEENGRGNFPPRFSGLQFPNYSSELNVNALELDDSALYLCASSLAGNTIYFGEGSWLTVV.

The chain employs TRBV2 and TRBJ1-1; no firm D call. V shed 6 bases and J shed 0 bases, with 17 bases lying between them. CDR1 and CDR2 from the germline V gene are SNHLY and FYNNEI. CDR3 length: 16 residues. The CDR3 loop is CASRDHGGLLNTEAFF. CDR3 nucleotides: TGTGCCAGCAGGGACCATGGCGGACTTCTGAACACTGAAGCTTTCTTT.

This rearrangement joins TRBV27 to TRBJ1-5; 9 bases fit TRBD1. J was trimmed by 5 bases and V by 3 bases; bases with no gene match: 2. Germline CDR1 MNHEY, CDR2 SMNVEV (reference sequence). CDR3 size: 14 residues. CDR3 DNA: TGTGCCAGCAGTTTCAGACAGGGGGATCAGCCCCAGCATTTT. It encodes CASSFRQGDQPQHF.

V and J are TRBV7-2 and TRBJ1-6; no firm D call. V shed 4 bases and J shed 11 bases, with 9 bases lying between them. CDR3 size: 12 residues. Germline lookup yields CDR1 SGHTA and CDR2 FQGNSA. For the CDR3, the DNA is TGTGCCAGCAGCTCCTCACATCCACCCCTCCACTTT. Its translation: CASSSSHPPLHF.

The J gene is TRBJ2-4, the V gene TRBV6-5, with TRBD1 identical over 9 bases. J was trimmed by 7 bases and V by 3 bases; bases with no gene match: 1. The CDR3 length is 13 residues. Per germline, CDR1 MNHEY and CDR2 SVGAGI. The CDR3 sequence is CASSYGTGNIQYF. The CDR3 DNA reads as TGTGCCAGCAGTTATGGGACAGGGAACATTCAGTACTTC.

The V and J genes are TRBV7-6 and TRBJ2-5, with TRBD2 matching 7 bases. CDR1 SGHVS and CDR2 FNYEAQ come from the germline V gene. The CDR3 extends over 14 amino acids. Trimming cost V 3 bases and J 1 base; bases outside gene matches: 2. CDR3 nucleotide sequence: TGTGCCAGCAGCTTGGCGGGGGTCCAAGAGACCCAGTACTTC. It codes for CASSLAGVQETQYF.